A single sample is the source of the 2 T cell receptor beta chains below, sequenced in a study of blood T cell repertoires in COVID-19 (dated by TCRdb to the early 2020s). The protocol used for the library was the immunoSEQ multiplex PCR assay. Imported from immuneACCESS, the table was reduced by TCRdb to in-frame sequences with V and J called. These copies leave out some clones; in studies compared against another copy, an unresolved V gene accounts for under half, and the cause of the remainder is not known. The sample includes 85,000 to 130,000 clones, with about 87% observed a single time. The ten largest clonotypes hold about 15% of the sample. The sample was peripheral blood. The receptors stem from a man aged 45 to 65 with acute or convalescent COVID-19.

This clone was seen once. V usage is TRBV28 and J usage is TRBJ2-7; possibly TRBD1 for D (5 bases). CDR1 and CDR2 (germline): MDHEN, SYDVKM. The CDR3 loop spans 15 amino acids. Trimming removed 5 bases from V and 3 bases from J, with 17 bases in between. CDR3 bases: TGTGCCAGCAGTAACGTATGGGGCAGGAGCTACGAGCAGTACTTC. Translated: CASSNVWGRSYEQYF.

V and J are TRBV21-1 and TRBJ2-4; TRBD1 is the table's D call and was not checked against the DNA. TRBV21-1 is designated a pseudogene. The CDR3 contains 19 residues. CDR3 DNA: TGTGCCAGCAGCAAACGCACGGGGATTCGACAGGGAACTAAAAACATTCAGTACTTC. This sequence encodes CASSKRTGIRQGTKNIQYF.